The 7 T cell receptor beta chains below all came from one sample that was sequenced in a study of blood T cell repertoires in COVID-19. Generated by immunoSEQ multiplex PCR, the TCRdb table keeps only in-frame clones and is missing some. The top ten clones hold about 15% of a sample with tens of thousands of clones, approximately 92% of them seen once. Sequencing used peripheral blood. Source of these receptors: a man at least 80 years old with acute or convalescent COVID-19.

The chain has TRBV21-1 and TRBJ2-5; the table calls TRBD2, which could not be checked here. TRBV21-1 is a pseudogene segment. The CDR3 totals 20 residues. The DNA for the CDR3 is TGTGCCAGCAGCAAAGGAAGGGCCGGGACTAGCGGGGGAGAACAAGAGACCCAGTACTTC. It specifies CASSKGRAGTSGGEQETQYF.

The V gene is TRBV3-1 (or the pseudogene TRBV3-2), the J gene TRBJ2-5; no reliable D call. Trimming shortened V by 0 bases and J by 4 bases, and 6 bases separated the two germline ends. Germline loops: CDR1 LGHDT, CDR2 YNNKEL (reference sequence). This CDR3 region has 13 residues. The CDR3 spells CASSQDPGETQYF. The CDR3 bases are TGTGCCAGCAGCCAAGATCCAGGAGAGACCCAGTACTTC.

The chain links TRBV3-1 (or the pseudogene TRBV3-2) to TRBJ2-7, with 11 nucleotides matching TRBD2. The CDR3 contains 15 residues. CDR1 LGHDT and CDR2 YNNKEL come from the germline V gene (reference sequence). With 1 base clipped from V and 5 bases from J, the junction kept 4 bases outside the gene matches. The CDR3 is CASSQVVTSGDEQYF. In DNA form, the CDR3 reads TGTGCCAGCAGCCAAGTTGTGACTAGCGGGGACGAGCAGTACTTC.

The chain couples TRBV30 to TRBJ2-5; TRBD2 matches at 14 bases. CDR1 is GTSNPN and CDR2 is SVGIG in the germline V gene (reference sequence). The CDR3 runs to 13 residues. Trimming removed 5 bases from V and 4 bases from J; junction bases left unmatched: 0. The CDR3 here is CAWGTSGGETQYF. The CDR3 bases are TGTGCCTGGGGGACTAGCGGGGGAGAGACCCAGTACTTC.

V is TRBV4-2 and J is TRBJ1-2; D is uncertain. Germline loops: CDR1 LGHNA, CDR2 YNFKEQ. Trimming took 2 bases from V and 5 from J, leaving 12 bases between them. The CDR3 has 14 amino acids. The CDR3 bases are TGTGCCAGCAGCCAAACGGTGGCGACTTATGGCTACACCTTC. Its translation is CASSQTVATYGYTF.

The chain uses TRBV5-4 and TRBJ2-7; TRBD2 might be the D (6 bases). The V end was cut by 3 bases, the J end by 0 bases, with 19 bases between. Germline CDR1 SGHNT, CDR2 YYREEE (reference sequence). This CDR3 contains 17 residues. This chain's CDR3 is CASSSGIGAGRSYEQYF. CDR3 nucleotide sequence: TGTGCCAGCAGCTCCGGTATTGGGGCGGGGCGCTCCTACGAGCAGTACTTC. Full variable domain (remainder filled in from reference TRBV5-4 and TRBJ2-7): ETGVTQSPTHLIKTRGQQVTLRCSSQSGHNTVSWYQQALGQGPQFIFQYYREEENGRGNFPPRFSGLQFPNYSSELNVNALELDDSALYLCASSSGIGAGRSYEQYFGPGTRLTVT.

This clone was observed a few times. The chain couples TRBV7-9 to TRBJ1-4; D gene ambiguous. Trimming left V 3 bases short and J 5 bases short, with 10 bases between. CDR3 size: 14 residues. Per the germline V gene, CDR1 is SEHNR and CDR2 is FQNEAQ (reference sequence). The CDR3 loop is CASSFNGLNEKLFF. The CDR3 bases are TGTGCCAGCAGCTTCAACGGTTTAAATGAAAAACTGTTTTTT.